The rows below give T cell receptor beta chains drawn from one sample of a study of T cell changes during pregnancy in multiple sclerosis. Here immunoSEQ multiplex PCR was the method, and the copy in TCRdb shows in-frame clones only, minus some. The sample gives over 50,000 clones, approximately 90% of which show up once; 1.1% to 1.5% is in the top ten. Sample: peripheral blood, taken in the third trimester of pregnancy. These receptors were taken from a female donor in good health, enrolled as a control in a pregnancy study. The CDR3 runs from the conserved cysteine through the conserved F or W. A D gene is named only where the DNA matches it firmly. Where a row states a size, it is once, few, many or the class of an expanded clone; other rows omit it.

cdr3_length	d_call	v_call	j_call	clone_size	cdr3_aa	cdr3_nt
15	-	TRBV11-2	TRBJ1-4	-	CASNRKHGTGEKLFF	TGTGCCAGCAACAGAAAACACGGCACGGGGGAAAAACTGTTTTTT
17	-	TRBV5-6	TRBJ1-2	-	CASTEGAGPPHNYGYTF	TGTGCCAGCACCGAAGGAGCAGGGCCACCGCATAACTATGGCTACACCTTC
15	TRBD1	TRBV6-5	TRBJ1-2	-	CASSGRTGEGYGYTF	TGTGCCAGCAGTGGAAGGACAGGGGAGGGGTATGGCTACACCTTC
13	-	TRBV5-1	TRBJ2-7	-	CASSLGQSYEQYF	TGCGCCAGCAGCTTGGGACAATCCTACGAGCAGTACTTC
14	-	TRBV6-5	TRBJ1-6	few	CASSLGRYNSPLHF	TGTGCCAGCAGTCTAGGGAGGTATAATTCACCCCTCCACTTT
13	-	TRBV10-2	TRBJ2-3	-	CASSKQGPDTQYF	TGCGCCAGCAGTAAGCAGGGCCCAGATACGCAGTATTTT
15	-	TRBV28	TRBJ1-4	-	CASSPTDRAPGKLFF	TGTGCCAGCAGCCCAACCGACAGAGCCCCGGGAAAACTGTTTTTT
14	TRBD1	TRBV2	TRBJ1-1	-	CASSDQGVDTEAFF	TGTGCCAGCAGTGACCAGGGGGTTGACACTGAAGCTTTCTTT
15	TRBD1	TRBV28	TRBJ2-3	-	CASRGQGRGTDTQYF	TGTGCCAGCAGGGGACAGGGTCGCGGCACAGATACGCAGTATTTT
11	-	TRBV7-3	TRBJ2-1	-	CASGVRGEQFF	TGTGCCAGCGGGGTCAGGGGTGAGCAGTTCTTC
14	-	TRBV29-1	TRBJ1-1	few	CSVGLGVLGTEAFF	TGCAGCGTTGGACTAGGGGTTTTAGGGACTGAAGCTTTCTTT
15	-	TRBV28	TRBJ2-7	-	CASSVPARRLYEQYF	TGTGCCAGCAGCGTCCCTGCCCGCAGGCTCTACGAGCAGTACTTC
15	TRBD1	TRBV10-3	TRBJ2-4	once	CAISESRGSENIQYF	TGTGCCATCAGTGAGTCCAGGGGGTCGGAAAACATTCAGTACTTC
16	TRBD1	TRBV4-1	TRBJ1-2	once	CASSHPSRGTNYGYTF	TGCGCCAGCAGCCACCCATCCAGGGGGACTAACTATGGCTACACCTTC
13	-	TRBV2	TRBJ1-1	-	CASSPEGHTEAFF	TGTGCCAGCAGTCCAGAGGGTCACACTGAAGCTTTCTTT
13	-	TRBV6-5	TRBJ1-2	-	CASSYGRGSGYTF	TGTGCCAGCAGTTACGGCAGGGGCTCTGGCTACACCTTC
16	-	TRBV4-1	TRBJ2-5	-	CASSQDRAGYQETQYF	TGCGCCAGCAGCCAAGATCGCGCGGGGTACCAAGAGACCCAGTACTTC
15	TRBD1	TRBV6-5	TRBJ2-7	-	CASSYSNRGSYEQYF	TGTGCCAGCAGTTACTCCAACAGGGGGTCCTACGAGCAGTACTTC
17	-	TRBV10-3	TRBJ2-3	-	CAISESGGAGYTDTQYF	TGTGCCATCAGTGAGTCGGGGGGGGCTGGGTACACAGATACGCAGTATTTT
15	-	TRBV9	TRBJ2-2	-	CASSVVMTNTGELFF	TGTGCCAGCAGCGTAGTGATGACTAACACCGGGGAGCTGTTTTTT
15	TRBD1	TRBV29-1	TRBJ1-1	-	CSVEGTGSLYTEAFF	TGCAGCGTGGAAGGGACAGGGAGTTTGTACACTGAAGCTTTCTTT
14	-	TRBV5-4	TRBJ1-3	-	CASSRGLSGNTIYF	TGTGCCAGCTCACGGGGGTTATCAGGAAACACCATATATTTT
13	-	TRBV7-2	TRBJ2-7	-	CASSSTQGAEQYF	TGTGCCAGCAGCTCTACGCAGGGTGCCGAGCAGTACTTC
19	TRBD2	TRBV10-3	TRBJ2-5	-	CAISESVSGEADFQETQYF	TGTGCCATCAGTGAGTCTGTTAGCGGGGAGGCAGATTTTCAAGAGACCCAGTACTTC
11	-	TRBV6-5	TRBJ1-4	-	CATGLNEKLFF	TGTGCCACAGGACTAAATGAAAAACTGTTTTTT
13	-	TRBV11-2	TRBJ1-1	-	CASSRTQGTEAFF	TGTGCCAGCAGCCGAACCCAGGGAACTGAAGCTTTCTTT
12	-	TRBV28	TRBJ2-1	-	CASSFPSNEQFF	TGTGCCAGCAGTTTTCCATCCAATGAGCAGTTCTTC
14	-	TRBV6-5	TRBJ1-2	once	CASSYLGLPWGYTF	TGTGCCAGCAGTTACCTCGGACTCCCATGGGGCTACACCTTC
18	-	TRBV4-3	TRBJ2-6	-	CASSPRLGSSSGANVLTF	TGCGCCAGCAGCCCCCGGCTAGGTTCCTCTTCTGGGGCCAACGTCCTGACTTTC
15	TRBD1	TRBV9	TRBJ2-1	-	CASSPRDRAYNEQFF	TGTGCCAGCAGCCCCCGGGACAGGGCTTACAATGAGCAGTTCTTC
15	TRBD2	TRBV7-9	TRBJ2-3	-	CASSETGGPPDTQYF	TGTGCCAGCAGTGAGACGGGGGGGCCCCCGGATACGCAGTATTTT
15	TRBD1	TRBV6-5	TRBJ2-7	-	CASSYSTDRVHEQYF	TGTGCCAGCAGTTACTCGACCGACAGGGTCCACGAGCAGTACTTC
16	TRBD1	TRBV7-9	TRBJ2-7	-	CASSFPDRTPTYEQYF	TGTGCCAGCAGCTTTCCGGACAGGACCCCGACCTACGAGCAGTACTTC
15	TRBD2	TRBV7-3	TRBJ2-2	once	CASSPVGGGIGELFF	TGTGCCAGCAGCCCGGTGGGCGGGGGAATCGGGGAGCTGTTTTTT
17	TRBD1	TRBV9	TRBJ1-3	-	CASSGGTGQSSGNTIYF	TGTGCCAGCAGCGGGGGGACAGGTCAGTCTTCTGGAAACACCATATATTTT
14	TRBD2	TRBV2	TRBJ2-1	-	CASSEPTSANEQFF	TGTGCCAGCAGTGAACCTACTAGCGCCAATGAGCAGTTCTTC
14	-	TRBV5-6	TRBJ1-2	-	CASSSGTSNYGYTF	TGTGCCAGCAGCTCTGGGACTTCTAACTATGGCTACACCTTC
17	-	TRBV14	TRBJ2-6	-	CASSQVGLSSGANVLTF	TGTGCCAGCAGCCAAGTTGGACTTAGCTCTGGGGCCAACGTCCTGACTTTC
13	-	TRBV27	TRBJ2-3	-	CASSPTNPDTQYF	TGTGCCAGCAGCCCTACCAATCCAGATACGCAGTATTTT
15	TRBD1	TRBV18	TRBJ2-7	-	CASSPTHLDRAEQYF	TGTGCCAGCTCACCTACACACTTGGACAGGGCCGAGCAGTACTTC
15	-	TRBV7-2	TRBJ1-4	-	CASSLGGGYPEKLFF	TGTGCCAGCAGCCTGGGAGGGGGGTACCCTGAAAAACTGTTTTTT
14	-	TRBV4-3	TRBJ1-5	-	CASSQEQGLQPQHF	TGCGCCAGCAGCCAAGAGCAGGGTTTACAGCCCCAGCATTTT
14	-	TRBV28	TRBJ1-1	once	CASRPTRMNTEAFF	TGTGCCTCCCGGCCAACGAGGATGAACACTGAAGCTTTCTTT
14	TRBD1	TRBV6-5	TRBJ1-1	few	CASSYADRATEAFF	TGTGCCAGCAGTTACGCTGACAGGGCCACTGAAGCTTTCTTT
12	-	TRBV19	TRBJ2-1	-	CASSPVQGTTFF	TGTGCCAGTAGTCCGGTTCAGGGGACCACCTTCTTC
13	-	TRBV2	TRBJ1-5	once	CASSEWGLRPQHF	TGTGCCAGCAGTGAATGGGGCCTCCGGCCCCAGCATTTT
14	TRBD1	TRBV29-1	TRBJ1-2	-	CSEQKTGQGNGYTF	TGCAGCGAGCAAAAAACGGGACAGGGAAATGGCTACACCTTC
18	-	TRBV4-3	TRBJ1-6	-	CASSQDLPRGNGNSPLHF	TGCGCCAGCAGCCAAGACCTTCCTAGGGGGAATGGTAATTCACCCCTCCACTTT
15	TRBD1	TRBV7-2	TRBJ1-1	once	CASSPIEGQGRGAFF	TGTGCCAGCAGCCCCATAGAAGGACAGGGAAGGGGAGCTTTCTTT
14	-	TRBV5-1	TRBJ2-3	-	CASSPRQASDTQYF	TGCGCCAGCAGCCCGCGACAGGCGTCAGATACGCAGTATTTT
13	TRBD1	TRBV5-6	TRBJ1-2	-	CASRWTGGYGYTF	TGTGCCAGCAGGTGGACAGGGGGCTATGGCTACACCTTC
18	TRBD1	TRBV13	TRBJ2-1	-	CASSPRFRDRGPYNEQFF	TGTGCCAGCAGCCCAAGGTTCCGGGACAGGGGTCCCTACAATGAGCAGTTCTTC
13	-	TRBV11-3	TRBJ2-5	-	CASSLPGAETQYF	TGTGCCAGCAGCTTACCGGGTGCAGAGACCCAGTACTTC
16	-	TRBV4-2	TRBJ2-3	-	CASSRGAGGITDTQYF	TGTGCCAGCAGCCGGGGGGCAGGGGGTATCACAGATACGCAGTATTTT
14	TRBD1	TRBV7-8	TRBJ2-7	-	CASSFRDRSYEQYF	TGTGCCAGCAGCTTCCGGGACAGGTCCTACGAGCAGTACTTC
16	TRBD2	TRBV5-1	TRBJ2-5	-	CASSLAGGGLQETQYF	TGCGCCAGCAGCTTGGCCGGGGGGGGGCTACAAGAGACCCAGTACTTC
17	-	TRBV4-2	TRBJ1-2	-	CASSQDGGRRANYGYTF	TGTGCCAGCAGCCAAGATGGAGGGAGGAGGGCTAACTATGGCTACACCTTC
15	TRBD1	TRBV4-3	TRBJ1-1	-	CASSRRQGVGTEAFF	TGCGCCAGCAGCCGCAGACAGGGTGTGGGCACTGAAGCTTTCTTT
13	-	TRBV6-6	TRBJ2-5	-	CASTAGHGETQYF	TGTGCCAGCACCGCAGGGCACGGAGAGACCCAGTACTTC
16	-	TRBV5-6	TRBJ1-5	-	CASSQTGHRSNQPQHF	TGTGCCAGCAGCCAAACGGGACACCGGAGCAATCAGCCCCAGCATTTT